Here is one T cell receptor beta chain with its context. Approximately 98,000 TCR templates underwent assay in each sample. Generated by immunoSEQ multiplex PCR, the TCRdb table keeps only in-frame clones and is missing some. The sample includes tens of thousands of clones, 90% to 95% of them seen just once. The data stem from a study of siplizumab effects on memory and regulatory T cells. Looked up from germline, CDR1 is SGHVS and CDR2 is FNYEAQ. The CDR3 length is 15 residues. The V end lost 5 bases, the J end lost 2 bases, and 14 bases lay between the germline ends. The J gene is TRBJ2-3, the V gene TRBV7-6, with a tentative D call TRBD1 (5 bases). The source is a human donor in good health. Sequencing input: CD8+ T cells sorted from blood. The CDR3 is CASSPGMGHTDTQYF. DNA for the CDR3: TGTGCCAGCAGCCCAGGCATGGGGCACACAGATACGCAGTATTTT.